The clone carrying this T cell receptor beta chain was observed a handful of times. Data came from immunoSEQ multiplex PCR; TCRdb stores just in-frame clones and leaves some out. The table includes roughly 100,000 clones, 84% detected once. These data originate in a study of T cell responses to AZD1222 COVID-19 vaccine. The clonotype was recovered from an adult who received the AZD1222 COVID-19 vaccine. The sample consisted of peripheral blood, taken 28 days after the second AZD1222 dose.

CDR3 residues: CASTSRREAFF. DNA for the CDR3: TGTGCCAGCACCTCGAGGAGGGAAGCTTTCTTT. The V call is TRBV28, the J call TRBJ1-1; D is ambiguous. Germline loops: CDR1 MDHEN, CDR2 SYDVKM. The CDR3 is 11 amino acids. The V end lost 7 bases, the J end lost 8 bases, and 11 bases lay between the germline ends.